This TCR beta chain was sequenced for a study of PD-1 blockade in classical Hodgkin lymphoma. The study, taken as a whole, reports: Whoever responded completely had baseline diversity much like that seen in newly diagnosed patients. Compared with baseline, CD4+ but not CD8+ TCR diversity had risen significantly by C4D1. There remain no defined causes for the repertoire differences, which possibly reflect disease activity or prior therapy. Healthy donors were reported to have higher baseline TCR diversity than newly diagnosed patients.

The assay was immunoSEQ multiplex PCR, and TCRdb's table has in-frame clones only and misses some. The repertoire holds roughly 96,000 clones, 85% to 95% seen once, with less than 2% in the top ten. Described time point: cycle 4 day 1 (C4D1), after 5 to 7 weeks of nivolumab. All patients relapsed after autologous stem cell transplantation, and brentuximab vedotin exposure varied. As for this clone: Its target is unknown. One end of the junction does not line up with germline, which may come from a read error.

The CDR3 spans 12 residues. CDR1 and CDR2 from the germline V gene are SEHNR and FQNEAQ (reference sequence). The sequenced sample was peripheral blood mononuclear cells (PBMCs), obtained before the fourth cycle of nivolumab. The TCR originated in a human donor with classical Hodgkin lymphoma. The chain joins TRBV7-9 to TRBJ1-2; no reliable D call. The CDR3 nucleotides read TGTGCCAGCAGCTCGATAGACGAGAATGGGGCCTTC. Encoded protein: CASSSIDENGAF.